A selection of T cell receptor beta chains follows, all from one sample in a study of immune evolution from preneoplasia to lung adenocarcinoma. Some clones are missing from TCRdb's copy, which holds only in-frame ones; the method was immunoSEQ multiplex PCR. The repertoire holds over 3,500 clones, with around 88% as singletons. The sample comprised FFPE lung adenocarcinoma in situ tissue. Every receptor here comes from a person aged 55-85 years with lung adenocarcinoma. The CDR3 runs from the conserved cysteine through the conserved F or W. D genes are given only for firm matches. Clone size appears in some rows only: once, few, many, or a class for an expanded clone.

D | J | size | V | DNA | CDR3
TRBD2 | TRBJ2-7 | . | TRBV28 | TGTGCCAGCAGCATCGGGACTAGTAGCGAGCAGTACTTC | CASSIGTSSEQYF
. | TRBJ2-3 | . | TRBV18 | TGTGCCAGCTCACCACCGACAGGTTTTTTGGATACGCAGTATTTT | CASSPPTGFLDTQYF
. | TRBJ2-7 | . | TRBV5-1 | TGCGCCAGCAGCCTTCCTTCCTACGAGCAGTACTTC | CASSLPSYEQYF
. | TRBJ1-2 | . | TRBV5-1 | TGCGCCAGCAGCTTGGGACACGGCTTTAACTATGGCTACACCTTC | CASSLGHGFNYGYTF
. | TRBJ2-7 | . | TRBV6-6 | TGTGCCAGCAAACTGGACGGGAGCTCCTACGAGCAGTACTTC | CASKLDGSSYEQYF
. | TRBJ1-2 | . | TRBV28 | TGTGCCAGCACGAGACAGGAGCCTCGGGGCTACACCTTC | CASTRQEPRGYTF
. | TRBJ1-1 | once | TRBV5-1 | TGCGCCAGCAGCTTGGCCACTACGGCGAACACTGAAGCTTTCTTT | CASSLATTANTEAFF
. | TRBJ2-1 | once | TRBV7-3 | TGTGCCAGCAGCTTAATGGCTACTAGCTTTAGTGAGCAGTTCTTC | CASSLMATSFSEQFF
. | TRBJ2-6 | . | TRBV9 | TGTGCCAGCAGCGAGGGTGGTGGGGCCAACGTCCTGACTTTC | CASSEGGGANVLTF
. | TRBJ2-7 | . | TRBV5-4 | TGTGCCAGCAGCTTGACTAGCACAACCTACGAGCAGTACTTC | CASSLTSTTYEQYF
. | TRBJ2-1 | . | TRBV27 | TGTGCCAGCAAAGGAACCGGTTTTGGGATGGATGAGCAGTTCTTC | CASKGTGFGMDEQFF
. | TRBJ1-1 | . | TRBV5-1 | TGCGCCAGCAACAGGGATGACACTGAAGCTTTCTTT | CASNRDDTEAFF
. | TRBJ1-5 | . | TRBV5-1 | TGCGCCAGCAGCTTGGTTCCGGGTCAGCCCCAGCATTTT | CASSLVPGQPQHF
. | TRBJ2-1 | . | TRBV11-2 | TGTGCCAGCAGCACAATTTACTCCTACAATGAGCAGTTCTTC | CASSTIYSYNEQFF
. | TRBJ2-1 | . | TRBV5-1 | TGCGCCAGCAGCTTGAAGGGCCATGAGCAGTTCTTC | CASSLKGHEQFF
. | TRBJ2-7 | . | TRBV5-1 | TGCGCCAGCAGCCCGGGCCCACAGGTGACCTACGAGCAGTACTTC | CASSPGPQVTYEQYF
. | TRBJ1-2 | . | TRBV28 | TGTGCCAGCAGTTTAGGGATCCGTTACGGCTACACCTTC | CASSLGIRYGYTF
. | TRBJ2-3 | . | TRBV10-1 | TGCGCCAGCGGACAAGCGGGCACAGATACGCAGTATTTT | CASGQAGTDTQYF
TRBD2 | TRBJ2-7 | . | TRBV7-8 | TGTGCCAGCAGCAAATCCGGGACTAGTGGGTACGAGCAGTACTTC | CASSKSGTSGYEQYF
. | TRBJ2-5 | . | TRBV5-1 | TGCGCCAGCAGCTTGACAGGAAAGGAAGAGACCCAGTACTTC | CASSLTGKEETQYF
. | TRBJ2-7 | . | TRBV2 | TGTGCCAGCAGTGACGGCAGGTCGACCGAGCAGTACTTC | CASSDGRSTEQYF
. | TRBJ1-2 | . | TRBV7-2 | TGTGCCAGCAGCTTTGACAGATACTATGGCTACACCTTC | CASSFDRYYGYTF
. | TRBJ1-5 | . | TRBV27 | TGTGCCAGCCTTAAGGGCAATCAGCCCCAGCATTTT | CASLKGNQPQHF
TRBD2 | TRBJ2-7 | . | TRBV5-4 | TGTGCCAGCAGCACCCCCAACCCGGGACTAGCCAACGAGCAGTACTTC | CASSTPNPGLANEQYF
. | TRBJ2-7 | . | TRBV9 | TGTGCCAGCAGCGTGGAGGGTCACGAGCAGTACTTC | CASSVEGHEQYF
. | TRBJ1-1 | . | TRBV7-9 | TGTGCCAGCAGCCGACGCGATGAAGCTTTCTTT | CASSRRDEAFF
. | TRBJ2-3 | . | TRBV2 | TGTGCCAGCAATCAATCGCCGGGACCATATACGCAGTATTTT | CASNQSPGPYTQYF
. | TRBJ2-1 | . | TRBV4-3 | TGCGCCAGCAGCCCACGGCCTAGCGGGACAGGGGAGCAGTTCTTC | CASSPRPSGTGEQFF
. | TRBJ2-7 | . | TRBV10-1 | TGCGCCAGCAGTGACCAGGGTTCCGAGCAGTACTTC | CASSDQGSEQYF
. | TRBJ2-1 | . | TRBV11-2 | TGTGCCAGCAGCTTGGGACCATCTCTCTACAATGAGCAGTTCTTC | CASSLGPSLYNEQFF
. | TRBJ2-1 | . | TRBV9 | TGTGCCAGCAGCGTAGCGGGGGCCGCCTACAATGAGCAGTTCTTC | CASSVAGAAYNEQFF
. | TRBJ1-2 | . | TRBV2 | TGTGCCAGCAGTGAAGGGGCGGCCCACTACACCTTC | CASSEGAAHYTF
. | TRBJ2-3 | . | TRBV19 | TGTGCCAGTAGACAAAGGGGCGGATTAAGCACAGATACGCAGTATTTT | CASRQRGGLSTDTQYF
. | TRBJ2-3 | . | TRBV5-4 | TGTGCCAGCAGCTTGGAAACAGGGTCCAGAGATACGCAGTATTTT | CASSLETGSRDTQYF
. | TRBJ2-6 | . | TRBV29-1 | TGCAGCGTCGGACAGAGTGGGGCCAACGTCCTGACTTTC | CSVGQSGANVLTF
. | TRBJ1-1 | . | TRBV6-5 | TGTACCAGCAGTCTACAGGGAGAGAACACTGAAGCTTTCTTT | CTSSLQGENTEAFF
. | TRBJ1-1 | . | TRBV9 | TGTGCCAGCAGCGTAGAGCCACTAAAGAACACTGAAGCTTTCTTT | CASSVEPLKNTEAFF
. | TRBJ1-1 | . | TRBV2 | TGTGCCAGCAGCTTGTTGAGCCCAGGGACCACTGAAGCTTTCTTT | CASSLLSPGTTEAFF
TRBD1 | TRBJ1-6 | . | TRBV6-5 | TGTGCCAGCCGCCCTCCGGGACAGGGTCTTAAGCTCCTCCACTTT | CASRPPGQGLKLLHF
. | TRBJ1-1 | few | TRBV18 | TGTGCCAGCTCACTTTATCCAACAGCAATACTAGGTGAAGCTTTCTTT | CASSLYPTAILGEAFF
. | TRBJ1-2 | . | TRBV30 | TGTGCCTGGAGTGTCCAACGGGACCCCCGCCCCACCTTC | CAWSVQRDPRPTF
TRBD1 | TRBJ2-1 | . | TRBV9 | TGTGCCAGCAGCGATACCCCGAGACAGGGTGCCTACAATGAGCAGTTCTTC | CASSDTPRQGAYNEQFF
. | TRBJ1-1 | . | TRBV6-1 | TGTGCCAGCAGTGACTGGGGAGATAACACTGAAGCTTTCTTT | CASSDWGDNTEAFF
. | TRBJ2-7 | once | TRBV2 | TGTGCCAGCAGTGAAGCCCAAGATTACGAGCAGTACTTC | CASSEAQDYEQYF
TRBD1 | TRBJ1-3 | . | TRBV5-4 | TGTGCCAGCAGCGGCGAGGACAGGGTCTCTGGAAACACTATATATTTT | CASSGEDRVSGNTIYF
. | TRBJ2-7 | . | TRBV6-5 | TGTGCCAGCAGTTACTCGTCAGGGGGGTACGAGCAGTACTTC | CASSYSSGGYEQYF
. | TRBJ2-1 | . | TRBV5-6 | TGTGCCAGCAGCTTGTACTGGCGGGATAACAATGAGCAGTTCTTC | CASSLYWRDNNEQFF
. | TRBJ1-1 | . | TRBV28 | TGTGCCAGCAGTTTCGGCCGGGAGAGCACTGAAGCTTTCTTT | CASSFGRESTEAFF
. | TRBJ1-4 | . | TRBV7-9 | TGTGCCAGCAGCTTGGGCAGCGGGGATGAAAAACTGTTTTTT | CASSLGSGDEKLFF
. | TRBJ2-1 | few | TRBV2 | TGTGCCAGCAGGCGTCGACAGGGACTTGAGCAGTTCTTC | CASRRRQGLEQFF
TRBD1 | TRBJ1-4 | . | TRBV18 | TGTGCCAGCTCACAGGACAGGGGAAATGAAAAACTGTTTTTT | CASSQDRGNEKLFF
TRBD1 | TRBJ2-1 | once | TRBV18 | TGTGCCAGCTCACCTGTACCGGGACAGGGTCGGTACAATGAGCAGTTCTTC | CASSPVPGQGRYNEQFF